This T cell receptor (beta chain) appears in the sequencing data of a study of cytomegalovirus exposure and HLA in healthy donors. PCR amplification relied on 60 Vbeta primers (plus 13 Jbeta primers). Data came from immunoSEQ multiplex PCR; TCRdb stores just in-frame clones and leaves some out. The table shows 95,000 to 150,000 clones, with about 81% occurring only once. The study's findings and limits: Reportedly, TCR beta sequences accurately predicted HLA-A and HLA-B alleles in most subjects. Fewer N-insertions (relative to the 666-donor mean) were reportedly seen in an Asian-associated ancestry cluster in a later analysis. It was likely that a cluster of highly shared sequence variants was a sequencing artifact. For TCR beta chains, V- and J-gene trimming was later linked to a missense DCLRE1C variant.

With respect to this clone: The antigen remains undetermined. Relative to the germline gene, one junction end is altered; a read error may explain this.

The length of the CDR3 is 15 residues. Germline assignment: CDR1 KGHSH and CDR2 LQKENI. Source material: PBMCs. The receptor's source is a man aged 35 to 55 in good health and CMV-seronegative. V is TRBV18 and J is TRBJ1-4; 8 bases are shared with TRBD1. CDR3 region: CASSPSLTGAPSQIF. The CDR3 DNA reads TGTGCCAGCTCCCCTAGCCTGACAGGGGCCCCTTCGCAGATTTTT.